What follows are 3 T cell receptor beta chains derived from one specimen sequenced in a study of memory CD4+ T cells and cytomegalovirus serostatus. The sort gate was single viable CD3+CD4+CD8-CD45RO+ cells for memory CD4+ T cells. Here immunoSEQ multiplex PCR was the method, and the copy in TCRdb shows in-frame clones only, minus some. This sample has about 29,000 clones, with 70% to 80% found just once. Sequencing was carried out using memory CD4+ T cells from blood. The receptor source for this set is an adult in good health and CMV-seronegative.

This chain connects TRBV28 to TRBJ1-5; 9 nucleotides align to TRBD1. Trimming cost V 7 bases and J 11 bases; bases outside gene matches: 9. The CDR3 covers 13 residues. The V gene's germline CDR1 is MDHEN and CDR2 SYDVKM. The CDR3, as DNA: TGTGCCAGCAATAACGATGGGGACAGGGCCCAGCATTTT. Translated, it gives CASNNDGDRAQHF.

The V and J genes are TRBV7-9 and TRBJ2-3, with 10 positions matching TRBD2. The V segment lost 4 bases and the J segment 3 bases; nucleotides outside the gene matches: 7. Germline V gives CDR1 SEHNR, CDR2 FQNEAQ (reference sequence). The CDR3 covers 16 residues. The CDR3: CASSSTKRGGTDTQYF. DNA for the CDR3: TGTGCCAGCAGCTCCACAAAGCGGGGGGGTACAGATACGCAGTATTTT.

Written as DNA, the CDR3 is TGCAGCGTTGCGGCAGGGGGATATAGCTCCTATAATTCACCCCTCCACTTT. This translates into CSVAAGGYSSYNSPLHF. The V and J genes are TRBV29-1 and TRBJ1-6, with TRBD1 matching 7 bases. Germline-derived CDR1 and CDR2 are SQVTM and ANQGSEA. The CDR3 is 17 amino acids. V dropped 4 bases and J dropped 0; count of bases not matched to a gene: 9. The entire variable domain, with the rest obtained from reference TRBV29-1 and TRBJ1-6, is as follows: SAVISQKPSRDICQRGTSLTIQCQVDSQVTMMFWYRQQPGQSLTLIATANQGSEATYESGFVIDKFPISRPNLTFSTLTVSNMSPEDSSIYLCSVAAGGYSSYNSPLHFGNGTRLTVT.